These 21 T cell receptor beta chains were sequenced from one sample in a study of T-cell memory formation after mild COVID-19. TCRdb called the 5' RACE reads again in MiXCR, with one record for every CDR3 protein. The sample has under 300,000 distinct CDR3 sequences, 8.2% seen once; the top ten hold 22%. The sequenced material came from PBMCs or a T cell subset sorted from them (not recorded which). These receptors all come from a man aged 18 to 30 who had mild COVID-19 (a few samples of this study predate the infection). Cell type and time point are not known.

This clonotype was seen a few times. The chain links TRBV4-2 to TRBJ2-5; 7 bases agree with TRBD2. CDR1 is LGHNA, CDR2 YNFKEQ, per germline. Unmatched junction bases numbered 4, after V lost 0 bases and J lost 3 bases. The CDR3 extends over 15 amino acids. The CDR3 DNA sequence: TGTGCCAGCAGCCAAGATCCGGGGGGAAAAGAGACCCAGTACTTC. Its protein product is CASSQDPGGKETQYF.

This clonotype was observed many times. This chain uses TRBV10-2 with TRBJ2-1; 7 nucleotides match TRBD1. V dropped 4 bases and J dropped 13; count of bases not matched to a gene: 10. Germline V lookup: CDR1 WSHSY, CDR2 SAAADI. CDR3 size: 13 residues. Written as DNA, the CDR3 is TGCGCCAGCAGTGGGGGGACAGCCTGGCAACAGTTCTTC. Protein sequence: CASSGGTAWQQFF.

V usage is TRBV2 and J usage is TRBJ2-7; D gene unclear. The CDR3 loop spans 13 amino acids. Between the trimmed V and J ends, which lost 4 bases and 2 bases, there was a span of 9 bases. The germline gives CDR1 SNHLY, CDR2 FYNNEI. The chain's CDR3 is CASSVSPAYEQYF. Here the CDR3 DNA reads TGTGCCAGCAGTGTGTCCCCGGCCTACGAGCAGTACTTC.

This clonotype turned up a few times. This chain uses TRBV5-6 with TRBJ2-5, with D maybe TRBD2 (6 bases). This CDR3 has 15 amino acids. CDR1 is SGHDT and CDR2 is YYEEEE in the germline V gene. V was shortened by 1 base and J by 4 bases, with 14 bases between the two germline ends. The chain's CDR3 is CASSLRSLGGETQYF. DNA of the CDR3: TGTGCCAGCAGCTTGCGGAGTCTCGGGGGAGAGACCCAGTACTTC.

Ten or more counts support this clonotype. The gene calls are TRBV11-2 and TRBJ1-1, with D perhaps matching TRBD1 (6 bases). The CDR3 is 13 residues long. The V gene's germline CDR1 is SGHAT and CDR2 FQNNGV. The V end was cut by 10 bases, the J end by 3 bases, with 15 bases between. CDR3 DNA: TGTGCCACGAGGGGGTGGGAGGACACTGAAGCTTTCTTT. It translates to CATRGWEDTEAFF. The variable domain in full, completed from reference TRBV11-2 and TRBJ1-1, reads EAGVAQSPRYKIIEKRQSVAFWCNPISGHATLYWYQQILGQGPKLLIQFQNNGVVDDSQLPKDRFSAERLKGVDSTLKIQPAKLEDSAVYLCATRGWEDTEAFFGQGTRLTVV.

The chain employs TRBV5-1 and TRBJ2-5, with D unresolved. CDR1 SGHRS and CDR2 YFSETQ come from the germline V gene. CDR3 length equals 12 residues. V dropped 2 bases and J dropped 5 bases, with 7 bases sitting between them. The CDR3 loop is CASSFVGETQYF. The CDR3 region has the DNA TGCGCCAGCAGCTTTGTCGGGGAGACCCAGTACTTC.

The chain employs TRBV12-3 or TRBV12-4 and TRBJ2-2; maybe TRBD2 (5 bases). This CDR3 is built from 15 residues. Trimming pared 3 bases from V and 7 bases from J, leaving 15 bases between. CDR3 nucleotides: TGTGCCAGCAGTTTCTATGTAAGCGGTGGCGGGGAGCTGTTTTTT. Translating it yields CASSFYVSGGGELFF.

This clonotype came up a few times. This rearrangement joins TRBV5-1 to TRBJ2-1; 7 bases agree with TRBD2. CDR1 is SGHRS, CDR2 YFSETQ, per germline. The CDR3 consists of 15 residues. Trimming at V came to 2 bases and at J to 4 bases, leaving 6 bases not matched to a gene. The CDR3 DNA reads TGCGCCAGCAGCTTTCGAAGCGGGGAATACAATGAGCAGTTCTTC. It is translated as CASSFRSGEYNEQFF.

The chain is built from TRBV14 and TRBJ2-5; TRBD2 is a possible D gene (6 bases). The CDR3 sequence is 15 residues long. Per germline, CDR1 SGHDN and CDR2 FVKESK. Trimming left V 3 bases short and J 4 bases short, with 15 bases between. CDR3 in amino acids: CASSQFLGLSETQYF. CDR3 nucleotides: TGTGCCAGCAGCCAGTTTCTGGGACTCTCAGAGACCCAGTACTTC.

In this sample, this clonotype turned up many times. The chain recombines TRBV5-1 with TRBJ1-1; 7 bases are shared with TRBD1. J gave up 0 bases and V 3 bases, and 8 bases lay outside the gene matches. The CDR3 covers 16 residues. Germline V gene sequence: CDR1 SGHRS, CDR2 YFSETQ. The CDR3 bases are TGCGCCAGCAGCTACTCTTCGGGACAGTTGAACACTGAAGCTTTCTTT. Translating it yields CASSYSSGQLNTEAFF. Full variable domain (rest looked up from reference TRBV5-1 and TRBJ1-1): KAGVTQTPRYLIKTRGQQVTLSCSPISGHRSVSWYQQTPGQGLQFLFEYFSETQRNKGNFPGRFSGRQFSNSRSEMNVSTLELGDSALYLCASSYSSGQLNTEAFFGQGTRLTVV.

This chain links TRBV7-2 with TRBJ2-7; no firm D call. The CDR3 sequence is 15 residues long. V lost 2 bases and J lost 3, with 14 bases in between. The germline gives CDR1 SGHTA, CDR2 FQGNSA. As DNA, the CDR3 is TGTGCCAGCAGCTTACGCCCTGGCCTTGACTACGAGCAGTACGTC. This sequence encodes CASSLRPGLDYEQYV.

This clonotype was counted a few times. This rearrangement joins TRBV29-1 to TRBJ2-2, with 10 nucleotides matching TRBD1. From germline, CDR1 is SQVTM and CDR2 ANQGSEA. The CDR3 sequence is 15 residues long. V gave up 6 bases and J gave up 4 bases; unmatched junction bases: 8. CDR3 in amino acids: CSVRPGQGSTGELFF. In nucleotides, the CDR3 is TGCAGCGTGAGGCCGGGACAGGGGAGCACCGGGGAGCTGTTTTTT.

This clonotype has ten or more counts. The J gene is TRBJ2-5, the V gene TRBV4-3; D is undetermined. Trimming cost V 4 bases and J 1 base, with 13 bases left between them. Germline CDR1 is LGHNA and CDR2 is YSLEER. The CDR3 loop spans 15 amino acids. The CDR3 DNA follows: TGCGCCAGCAGCCCAGCCCCGGTAACCCAAGAGACCCAGTACTTC. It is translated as CASSPAPVTQETQYF.

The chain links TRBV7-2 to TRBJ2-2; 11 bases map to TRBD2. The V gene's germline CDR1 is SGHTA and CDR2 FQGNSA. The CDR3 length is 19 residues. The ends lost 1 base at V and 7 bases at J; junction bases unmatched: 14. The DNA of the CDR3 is TGTGCCAGCAGCTTAGAGATAGCGGGGGGGCCCTGGTTTGGCGGGGAGCTGTTTTTT. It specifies CASSLEIAGGPWFGGELFF.

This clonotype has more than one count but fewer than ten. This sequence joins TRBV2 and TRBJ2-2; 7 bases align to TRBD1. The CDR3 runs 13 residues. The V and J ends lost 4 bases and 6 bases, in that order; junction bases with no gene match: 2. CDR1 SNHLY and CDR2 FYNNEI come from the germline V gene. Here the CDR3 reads CASSGGGAGELFF. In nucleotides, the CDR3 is TGTGCCAGCAGTGGAGGGGGCGCCGGGGAGCTGTTTTTT.

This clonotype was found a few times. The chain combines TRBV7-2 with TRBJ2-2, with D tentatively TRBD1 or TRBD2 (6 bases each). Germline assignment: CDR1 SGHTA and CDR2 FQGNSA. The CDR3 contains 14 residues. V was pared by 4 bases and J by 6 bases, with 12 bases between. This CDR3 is CASSWRGAAGELFF. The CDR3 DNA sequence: TGTGCCAGCAGCTGGAGGGGGGCGGCCGGGGAGCTGTTTTTT. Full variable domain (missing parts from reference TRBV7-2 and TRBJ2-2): GAGVSQSPSNKVTEKGKDVELRCDPISGHTALYWYRQSLGQGLEFLIYFQGNSAPDKSGLPSDRFSAERTGGSVSTLTIQRTQQEDSAVYLCASSWRGAAGELFFGEGSRLTVL.

The CDR3 sequence is CASSGGTGGLYGYTF. The DNA for the CDR3 is TGTGCCAGCAGCGGCGGGACAGGGGGCCTCTATGGCTACACCTTC. V and J are TRBV12-3 or TRBV12-4 and TRBJ1-2, with 12 bases matching TRBD1. V lost 6 bases to trimming and J lost 4 bases; unmatched junction nucleotides: 6. The CDR3 extends over 15 amino acids.

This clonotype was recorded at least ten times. The CDR3 DNA is TGTGCCAGCAGCCCTACCGGGACAGGTATTAATACGCAGTATTTT. It translates to CASSPTGTGINTQYF. The V gene is TRBV7-3, the J gene TRBJ2-3; TRBD1 matches at 8 bases. The CDR3 is 15 residues long. With V trimmed by 5 bases and J by 7 bases, 11 bases remained unmatched. Germline V CDR1 and CDR2: SGHTA, FQGTGA. The full variable domain, rest sourced from reference TRBV7-3 and TRBJ2-3, is GAGVSQTPSNKVTEKGKYVELRCDPISGHTALYWYRQSLGQGPEFLIYFQGTGAADDSGLPNDRFFAVRPEGSVSTLKIQRTERGDSAVYLCASSPTGTGINTQYFGPGTRLTVL.

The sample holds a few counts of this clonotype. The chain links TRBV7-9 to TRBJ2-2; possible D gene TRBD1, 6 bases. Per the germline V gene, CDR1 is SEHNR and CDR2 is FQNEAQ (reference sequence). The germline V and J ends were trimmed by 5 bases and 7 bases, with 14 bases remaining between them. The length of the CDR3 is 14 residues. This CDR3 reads CASSLQGYGGELFF. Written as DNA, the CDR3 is TGTGCCAGCAGCCTACAGGGTTATGGCGGGGAGCTGTTTTTT.

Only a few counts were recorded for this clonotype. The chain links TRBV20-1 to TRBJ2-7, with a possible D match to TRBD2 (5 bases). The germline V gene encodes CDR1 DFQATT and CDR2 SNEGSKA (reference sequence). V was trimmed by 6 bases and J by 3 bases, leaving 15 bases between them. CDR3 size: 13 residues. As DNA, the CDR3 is TGCAGTGCACAAATCCCGGGGTACTACGAGCAGTACGTC. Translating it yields CSAQIPGYYEQYV.

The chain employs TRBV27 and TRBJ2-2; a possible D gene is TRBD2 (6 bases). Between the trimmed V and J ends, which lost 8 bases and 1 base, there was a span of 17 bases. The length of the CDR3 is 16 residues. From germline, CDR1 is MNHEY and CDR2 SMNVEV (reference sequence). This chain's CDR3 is CASLPLGTRNTGELFF. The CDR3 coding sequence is TGTGCCAGCCTTCCCCTCGGGACTCGGAACACCGGGGAGCTGTTTTTT.